A single sample is the source of the 13 T cell receptor beta chains below, sequenced in a study of blood T cell repertoires in COVID-19. The assay was immunoSEQ multiplex PCR, and TCRdb's table has in-frame clones only and misses some. The table shows 43,000 or so clones, with over 70% occurring only once. The sample consisted of peripheral blood. These TCRs come from a woman older than 75 with acute or convalescent COVID-19.

This sequence joins TRBV19 and TRBJ1-2; perhaps TRBD1 as D (5 bases). With 4 bases removed from V and 4 bases from J, the gap between germline ends came to 16 bases. The V gene's germline CDR1 is LNHDA and CDR2 SQIVND (reference sequence). CDR3 length equals 15 residues. CDR3 sequence reads: CASSRNSGNSYGYTF. The CDR3 nucleotides read TGTGCCAGTAGTAGGAACTCAGGGAATAGCTATGGCTACACCTTC. Full variable domain (missing parts from reference TRBV19 and TRBJ1-2): DGGITQSPKYLFRKEGQNVTLSCEQNLNHDAMYWYRQDPGQGLRLIYYSQIVNDFQKGDIAEGYSVSREKKESFPLTVTSAQKNPTAFYLCASSRNSGNSYGYTFGSGTRLTVV.

This clone turned up a few times. Mismatch with germline at one junction end may stem from a read error. Other DNA sequences in this sample translate to the same CDR3. V and J are TRBV6-6 and TRBJ2-1, with unresolved D. Germline V CDR1 and CDR2: MNHNY, SVGAGI (reference sequence). The CDR3 extends over 12 amino acids. CDR3 sequence: CASSYSNNEQFF. The CDR3 bases are TGTGCCAGCAGTTACTCCAACAATGAGCAGTTCTTC.

Points on this clone: Other DNA variants within this sample encode the same CDR3. The rearrangement links TRBV6-6 to TRBJ1-2; 7 positions agree with TRBD1. Germline loops: CDR1 MNHNY, CDR2 SVGAGI (reference sequence). V lost 0 bases and J lost 3; bases outside the gene matches: 1. The CDR3 runs 14 residues. The CDR3 sequence is CASSYSGQDYGYTF. The CDR3 DNA reads TGTGCCAGCAGTTACTCAGGACAGGACTATGGCTACACCTTC.

This chain uses TRBV19 with TRBJ1-1, with D unclear. The CDR3 runs 14 residues. The V gene's germline CDR1 is LNHDA and CDR2 SQIVND (reference sequence). Between the trimmed V and J ends, which lost 5 bases and 1 base, there was a span of 11 bases. The CDR3 region is CASSGLGGNTEAFF. CDR3 bases: TGTGCCAGTAGTGGCCTTGGTGGGAACACTGAAGCTTTCTTT.

The V call is TRBV5-1, the J call TRBJ2-1; D gene unclear. V was shortened by 2 bases and J by 5 bases, with 8 bases between the two germline ends. CDR1 SGHRS and CDR2 YFSETQ come from the germline V gene. The CDR3 consists of 13 residues. As DNA, the CDR3 is TGCGCCAGCAGCTTAGCGCTTAACAATGAGCAGTTCTTC. Its translation: CASSLALNNEQFF.

The J gene is TRBJ2-7, the V gene TRBV6-5; tentative D call: TRBD1 (6 bases). V was pared by 2 bases and J by 2 bases, with 10 bases between. Germline V gene lookup returns CDR1 MNHEY and CDR2 SVGAGI. The CDR3 loop spans 14 amino acids. CDR3 sequence reads: CASSYAQGPYEQYF. The DNA for the CDR3 is TGTGCCAGCAGTTACGCACAGGGACCCTACGAGCAGTACTTC.

The rearrangement links TRBV11-2 to TRBJ2-1; 9 bases line up with TRBD1. CDR3 length equals 15 residues. The V gene end was trimmed by 5 bases and the J gene end by 4 bases; junction bases not matched to a gene: 6. CDR1 is SGHAT and CDR2 is FQNNGV in the germline V gene. CDR3 protein: CASSIQGATYNEQFF. Here the CDR3 DNA reads TGTGCCAGCAGCATACAGGGGGCAACTTACAATGAGCAGTTCTTC.

The genes are TRBV14 and TRBJ1-2; 7 bases map to TRBD1. The CDR3 is 14 amino acids. Germline trimming cut 4 bases from V and 3 bases from J; bases unmatched to any gene: 5. The germline V gene has CDR1 SGHDN and CDR2 FVKESK. CDR3 in amino acids: CASSPRQGYYGYTF. The DNA for the CDR3 is TGTGCCAGCAGCCCGCGACAGGGCTACTATGGCTACACCTTC.

The CDR3 sequence: CASSEQPTGTSANEQFF. In DNA form, the CDR3 reads TGTGCCAGCAGCGAGCAGCCGACCGGGACTAGCGCAAATGAGCAGTTCTTC. The gene calls are TRBV5-5 and TRBJ2-1, with TRBD2 identical over 10 bases. The length of the CDR3 is 17 residues. V gave up 4 bases and J gave up 7 bases; unmatched junction bases: 14. Germline CDR1 is SGHKS and CDR2 is YYEKEE (reference sequence).

In the case of this clone: Compared with germline, one end of the junction differs, possibly owing to a read error. The J gene is TRBJ1-2, the V gene TRBV30, with D hard to call. The length of the CDR3 is 11 residues. Germline CDR1 is GTSNPN and CDR2 is SVGIG (reference sequence). The CDR3 DNA reads as TGTGCCTGGAGCTTACAGTCCCTTTACCGCTTC. Protein sequence: CAWSLQSLYRF.

The chain is built from TRBV15 and TRBJ2-7, with D hard to call. Germline V gives CDR1 LNHNV, CDR2 YYDKDF (reference sequence). Trimming cost V 1 base and J 4 bases, with 17 bases left between them. This CDR3 spans 16 amino acids. CDR3 loop: CATSRAPQLLGYEQYF. As DNA, the CDR3 is TGTGCCACCAGCAGAGCCCCACAGCTCCTGGGTTACGAGCAGTACTTC.

The chain employs TRBV5-8 and TRBJ2-1; a weak D match, TRBD2 (5 bases). The CDR3 runs 16 residues. The V end was cut by 0 bases, the J end by 3 bases, with 13 bases between. The germline gives CDR1 SGHTS, CDR2 YDEGEE. The DNA for the CDR3 is TGTGCCAGCAGCTTGGCCTACGGGGAGATCTACAATGAGCAGTTCTTC. Translated, it gives CASSLAYGEIYNEQFF.

The chain links TRBV5-1 to TRBJ2-3; 9 bases line up with TRBD1. With 4 bases clipped from V and 0 bases from J, the junction kept 6 bases outside the gene matches. The CDR3 sequence is 16 residues long. Germline V gene lookup returns CDR1 SGHRS and CDR2 YFSETQ. DNA for the CDR3: TGCGCCAGCAGCACACAGGGGGCACAAAGCACAGATACGCAGTATTTT. Encoded protein: CASSTQGAQSTDTQYF.